These 22 T cell receptor beta chains were all obtained from the same sample, sequenced in a study of low-dose radiotherapy and immunotherapy resistance in tumors. As for time point: before trial treatment. With TRAV- and TRBV-specific primers, first-strand cDNA was made, covering the alpha and beta chains. Over 20 PCR cycles, TCRs were amplified from a constant-region primer and V-primer adapter. Each CDR3 protein gets one entry after TCRdb re-called the reads with MiXCR. The profile shows 65,000 to 95,000 distinct CDR3 sequences, approximately 20% of them singletons. Sample: PBMCs, taken before treatment. The receptor set was obtained from a male donor with prostate cancer.

This clonotype was recorded at least ten times. The V call is TRBV7-2, the J call TRBJ1-5, with TRBD1 identical over 7 bases. Germline V gene sequence: CDR1 SGHTA, CDR2 FQGNSA. Losses at the gene ends were 5 bases for V and 3 bases for J; bases not matched to a gene: 10. This CDR3 has 16 amino acids. CDR3 sequence reads: CASSPRQGSNNQPQHF. In DNA form, the CDR3 reads TGTGCCAGCAGCCCTAGACAGGGCAGTAACAATCAGCCCCAGCATTTT.

This clonotype was observed many times. The genes are TRBV7-9 and TRBJ2-3; no reliable D call. Germline CDR1 SEHNR, CDR2 FQNEAQ (reference sequence). The ends were cut back, 5 bases at V and 1 base at J, with 19 bases in the middle. There are 17 residues in the CDR3. The CDR3: CASSGTGYSIGTDTQYF. The CDR3 DNA is TGTGCCAGCAGCGGTACGGGCTACTCGATTGGCACAGATACGCAGTATTTT.

At least ten counts were recorded for this clonotype. This chain joins TRBV4-1 and TRBJ2-1, with 7 nucleotides matching TRBD1. CDR3 length equals 13 residues. With 4 bases clipped from V and 9 bases from J, the junction kept 6 bases outside the gene matches. From germline, CDR1 is MGHRA and CDR2 YSYEKL. CDR3 protein: CASSRQQGSEQFF. The CDR3 nucleotides are TGCGCCAGCAGCCGCCAACAGGGGTCTGAGCAGTTCTTC.

This clonotype has ten or more counts. The V gene is TRBV5-1, the J gene TRBJ2-2, with TRBD1 matching 8 bases. Germline V gives CDR1 SGHRS, CDR2 YFSETQ. Trimming took 3 bases from V and 6 from J; bases not matched to a gene: 4. This CDR3 contains 14 residues. CDR3 protein: CASSSSGGPGELFF. CDR3 sequence (DNA): TGCGCCAGCAGCTCCTCAGGGGGCCCCGGGGAGCTGTTTTTT.

This clonotype was seen at least ten times. The chain links TRBV5-1 to TRBJ2-3; 9 nucleotides match TRBD2. The V gene's germline CDR1 is SGHRS and CDR2 YFSETQ. Germline trimming cut 1 base from V and 6 bases from J; bases unmatched to any gene: 6. CDR3 length: 15 amino acids. The CDR3 nucleotides read TGCGCCAGCAGCTTGAGCGGGGGGCCCGTGGATACGCAGTATTTT. Residues: CASSLSGGPVDTQYF.

This clonotype was seen at least ten times. V gene TRBV11-2 combines with J gene TRBJ2-7, with 8 bases aligning to TRBD1. The CDR3 length is 15 residues. Losses at the gene ends were 3 bases for V and 0 bases for J; bases not matched to a gene: 4. CDR1 is SGHAT, CDR2 FQNNGV, per germline. The CDR3 is CASSFGDRSSYEQYF. The DNA of the CDR3 is TGTGCCAGCAGCTTCGGGGACAGGTCCTCCTACGAGCAGTACTTC. Filled out from reference TRBV11-2 and TRBJ2-7, the complete variable domain reads EAGVAQSPRYKIIEKRQSVAFWCNPISGHATLYWYQQILGQGPKLLIQFQNNGVVDDSQLPKDRFSAERLKGVDSTLKIQPAKLEDSAVYLCASSFGDRSSYEQYFGPGTRLTVT.

Ten or more counts support this clonotype. The rearrangement uses TRBV7-8 and TRBJ1-1; the D gene is possibly TRBD1 (5 bases). Trimming cost V 1 base and J 7 bases, with 13 bases left between them. The CDR3 covers 14 residues. Germline-derived CDR1 and CDR2 are SGHVS and FQNEAQ. The CDR3 DNA is TGTGCCAGCAGCTTAGTAGGTGGGGCAAGTGAAGCTTTCTTT. This translates into CASSLVGGASEAFF.

This clonotype was detected ten times or more. The chain couples TRBV2 to TRBJ1-6; D might be TRBD1 (5 bases). V lost 8 bases and J lost 9, with 14 bases in between. CDR3 length: 13 residues. The germline CDR1 and CDR2 sequences are SNHLY and FYNNEI. This chain's CDR3 is CASGQGEISPLHF. CDR3 coding DNA: TGTGCCAGCGGGCAGGGTGAGATTTCACCCCTCCACTTT. Supplemented by reference TRBV2 and TRBJ1-6, the full variable domain reads EPEVTQTPSHQVTQMGQEVILRCVPISNHLYFYWYRQILGQKVEFLVSFYNNEISEKSEIFDDQFSVERPDGSNFTLKIRSTKLEDSAMYFCASGQGEISPLHFGNGTRLTVT.

This chain joins TRBV7-2 and TRBJ2-5, with TRBD1 matching 9 bases. This CDR3 is 15 amino acids long. V gave up 4 bases and J gave up 5 bases; unmatched junction bases: 8. From germline, CDR1 is SGHTA and CDR2 FQGNSA. The CDR3 region has the DNA TGTGCCAGCAGCTCCAGGACAGGGGTAGGGGAGACCCAGTACTTC. The encoded protein is CASSSRTGVGETQYF. Together with reference TRBV7-2 and TRBJ2-5, the CDR3 gives the full variable domain: GAGVSQSPSNKVTEKGKDVELRCDPISGHTALYWYRQSLGQGLEFLIYFQGNSAPDKSGLPSDRFSAERTGGSVSTLTIQRTQQEDSAVYLCASSSRTGVGETQYFGPGTRLLVL.

The chain employs TRBV28 and TRBJ2-3, with a tentative D call TRBD1 (5 bases). The CDR3 extends over 14 amino acids. Trimming pared 5 bases from V and 8 bases from J, leaving 17 bases between. CDR1 is MDHEN, CDR2 SYDVKM, per germline. In DNA, the CDR3 is TGTGCCAGCAGTCCCATTCCGACAGAGGCTACGCAGTATTTT. Its translation is CASSPIPTEATQYF.

This clonotype was found many times. The rearrangement joins TRBV27 to TRBJ1-1, with 9 bases lining up with TRBD1. The J segment lost 1 base and the V segment lost 8 bases, leaving 8 bases of the junction unmatched. The CDR3 is made up of 15 amino acids. Germline V CDR1 and CDR2: MNHEY, SMNVEV (reference sequence). CDR3 protein: CASRKATGGNTEAFF. CDR3 DNA: TGTGCCAGCCGTAAAGCGACAGGGGGGAACACTGAAGCTTTCTTT.

This clonotype was detected a few times. The chain links TRBV13 to TRBJ2-4; 11 bases map to TRBD2. In germline, CDR1 is PRHDT, CDR2 FYEKMQ (reference sequence). The CDR3 runs to 17 residues. Trimming removed 4 bases from V and 6 bases from J; junction bases left unmatched: 11. The CDR3 DNA is TGTGCCAGCAGCTCACGTAGCGGGAGGGCCCGCGTAAACATTCAGTACTTC. This encodes CASSSRSGRARVNIQYF.

This clonotype was observed many times. The gene calls are TRBV28 and TRBJ1-3; D is uncertain. The CDR3 runs to 16 residues. The V gene's germline CDR1 is MDHEN and CDR2 SYDVKM. With 2 bases removed from V and 0 bases from J, the gap between germline ends came to 11 bases. In nucleotides, the CDR3 is TGTGCCAGCAGTTTAAGTCTCAGGAGCTCTGGAAACACCATATATTTT. This gives the protein CASSLSLRSSGNTIYF.

The table lists this clonotype with many counts. V is TRBV28 and J is TRBJ1-1; perhaps TRBD1 as D (5 bases). The length of the CDR3 is 12 residues. Germline V gene lookup returns CDR1 MDHEN and CDR2 SYDVKM. Trimming pared 11 bases from V and 11 bases from J, leaving 21 bases between. The CDR3 coding sequence is TGTGCCGGAAGGGGAATAGGGCCTGTTGCTTTCTTT. This translates into CAGRGIGPVAFF.

This clonotype was observed at least ten times. The J gene is TRBJ1-2, the V gene TRBV20-1, with 7 bases identical to TRBD1. The V gene end was trimmed by 7 bases and the J gene end by 3 bases; junction bases not matched to a gene: 8. There are 13 residues in the CDR3. CDR1 is DFQATT, CDR2 SNEGSKA, per germline (reference sequence). This CDR3 reads CSVQGVDDYGYTF. The CDR3 region has the DNA TGCAGTGTTCAGGGGGTCGACGACTATGGCTACACCTTC.

This clonotype has ten or more counts. The chain has TRBV6-2 or TRBV6-3 and TRBJ1-5; tentative D call: TRBD1 (6 bases). Looked up from germline, CDR1 is MNHEY and CDR2 is SVGEGT. Deletions cut 5 bases from V and 0 bases from J, with 20 bases between. This CDR3 comprises 18 residues. This CDR3 reads CASSEYAGQRYSNQPQHF. In DNA form, the CDR3 reads TGTGCCAGCAGTGAATACGCCGGACAGAGATATAGCAATCAGCCCCAGCATTTT.

This clonotype has at least ten counts. The rearrangement links TRBV29-1 to TRBJ1-2, with 10 bases matching TRBD1. This CDR3 is built from 13 residues. CDR1 and CDR2 (germline): SQVTM, ANQGSEA. With 7 bases clipped from V and 0 bases from J, the junction kept 2 bases outside the gene matches. The CDR3 loop reads CSGGTGANYGYTF. The CDR3 DNA reads TGCAGCGGGGGGACAGGGGCTAACTATGGCTACACCTTC.

Notes on this clonotype: A single base is all that separates this from a far larger clone, so a read error is likely. This sequence joins TRBV13 and TRBJ2-5; 9 nucleotides match TRBD1. The length of the CDR3 is 16 residues. Germline values: CDR1 PRHDT, CDR2 FYEKMQ (reference sequence). The V gene end was trimmed by 1 base and the J gene end by 11 bases; junction bases not matched to a gene: 14. The CDR3 protein is CASSLAAGTGIDEQYF. Written as DNA, the CDR3 is TGTGCCAGCAGCTTAGCTGCCGGGACAGGGATTGATGAGCAGTACTTC.

There are many counts of this clonotype. The DNA for the CDR3 is TGTGCCAGCAGCTTCGGGACTAGCGGGGGGAGGATGAATGAGCAGTTCTTC. It codes for CASSFGTSGGRMNEQFF. This rearrangement joins TRBV11-2 to TRBJ2-1; TRBD2 matches 15 bases. The germline CDR1 and CDR2 sequences are SGHAT and FQNNGV. The CDR3 covers 17 residues. J was trimmed by 7 bases and V by 3 bases; bases with no gene match: 7.

The rearrangement joins TRBV12-3 or TRBV12-4 to TRBJ2-3, with 8 positions matching TRBD2. The junction had 4 bases not matched to a gene; V was cut back by 6 bases and J by 2 bases. The CDR3 contains 14 residues. The CDR3 region is CASSSGSDTDTQYF. In nucleotides, the CDR3 is TGTGCCAGCAGCAGCGGGAGTGACACAGATACGCAGTATTTT.

In this sample, this clonotype turned up many times. This chain links TRBV6-1 with TRBJ2-7, with 8 bases that match TRBD1. Trimming cost V 1 base and J 5 bases; bases outside gene matches: 7. Germline-derived CDR1 and CDR2 are MNHNS and SASEGT. CDR3 size: 15 residues. The CDR3 loop reads CASSEGTGRTDEQYF. For the CDR3, the DNA is TGTGCCAGCAGTGAAGGGACAGGGCGCACGGACGAGCAGTACTTC.

This clonotype was counted at least ten times. The rearrangement links TRBV19 to TRBJ1-1, with 7 bases fitting TRBD1. CDR1 is LNHDA and CDR2 is SQIVND in the germline V gene (reference sequence). Trimming removed 6 bases from V and 1 base from J; junction bases left unmatched: 11. The CDR3 length is 16 residues. The CDR3 DNA sequence: TGTGCCAGTAGCACTCGCCCCCAGGGGGGGAACACTGAAGCTTTCTTT. Translation gives CASSTRPQGGNTEAFF.